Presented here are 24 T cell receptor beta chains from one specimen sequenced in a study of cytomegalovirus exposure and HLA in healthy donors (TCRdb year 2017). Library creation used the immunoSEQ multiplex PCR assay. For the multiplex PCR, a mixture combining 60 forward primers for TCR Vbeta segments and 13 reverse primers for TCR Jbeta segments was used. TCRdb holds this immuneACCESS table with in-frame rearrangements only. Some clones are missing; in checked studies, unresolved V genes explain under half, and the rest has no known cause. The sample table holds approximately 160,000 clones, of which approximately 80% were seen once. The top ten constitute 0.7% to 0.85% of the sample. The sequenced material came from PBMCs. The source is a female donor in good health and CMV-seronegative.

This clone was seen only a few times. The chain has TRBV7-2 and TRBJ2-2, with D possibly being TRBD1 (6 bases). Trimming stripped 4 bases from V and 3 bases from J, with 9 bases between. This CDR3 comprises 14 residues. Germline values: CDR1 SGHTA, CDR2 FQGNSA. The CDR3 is CASSWDIHTGELFF. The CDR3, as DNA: TGTGCCAGCAGCTGGGACATACACACCGGGGAGCTGTTTTTT.

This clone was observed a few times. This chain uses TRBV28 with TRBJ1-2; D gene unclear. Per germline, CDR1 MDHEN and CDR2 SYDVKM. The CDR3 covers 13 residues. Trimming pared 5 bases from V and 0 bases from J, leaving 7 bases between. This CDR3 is CASSPQPNYGYTF. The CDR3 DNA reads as TGTGCCAGCAGTCCACAACCTAACTATGGCTACACCTTC.

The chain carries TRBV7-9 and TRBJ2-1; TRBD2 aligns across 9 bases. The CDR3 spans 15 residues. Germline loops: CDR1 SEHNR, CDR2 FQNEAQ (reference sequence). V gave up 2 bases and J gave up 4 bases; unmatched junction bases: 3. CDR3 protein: CASSLMAGGYNEQFF. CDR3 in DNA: TGTGCCAGCAGCTTAATGGCGGGGGGGTACAATGAGCAGTTCTTC. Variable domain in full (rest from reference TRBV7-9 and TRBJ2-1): DTGVSQNPRHKITKRGQNVTFRCDPISEHNRLYWYRQTLGQGPEFLTYFQNEAQLEKSRLLSDRFSAERPKGSFSTLEIQRTEQGDSAMYLCASSLMAGGYNEQFFGPGTRLTVL.

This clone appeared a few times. This CDR3 reads CASSQDRLGGPEAFF. The CDR3, as DNA: TGCGCCAGCAGCCAAGATAGATTAGGGGGACCTGAAGCTTTCTTT. V is TRBV4-3 and J is TRBJ1-1; tentatively, D is TRBD1 (6 bases). The CDR3 is 15 residues long. V lost 0 bases to trimming and J lost 6 bases, with 14 bases between them. Germline loops: CDR1 LGHNA, CDR2 YSLEER.

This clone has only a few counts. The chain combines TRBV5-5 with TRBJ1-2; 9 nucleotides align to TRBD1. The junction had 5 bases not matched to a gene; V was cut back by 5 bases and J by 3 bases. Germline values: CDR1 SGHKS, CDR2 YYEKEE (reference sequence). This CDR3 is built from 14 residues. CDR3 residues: CASRQGALDYGYTF. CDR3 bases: TGTGCCAGCAGACAGGGGGCCTTGGACTATGGCTACACCTTC.

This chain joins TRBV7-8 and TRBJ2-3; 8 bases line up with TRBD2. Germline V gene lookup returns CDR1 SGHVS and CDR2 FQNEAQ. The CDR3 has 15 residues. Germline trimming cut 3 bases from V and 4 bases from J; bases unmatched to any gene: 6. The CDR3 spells CASSLGTRVSDTQYF. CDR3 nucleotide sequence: TGTGCCAGCAGCTTGGGGACTAGGGTATCAGATACGCAGTATTTT.

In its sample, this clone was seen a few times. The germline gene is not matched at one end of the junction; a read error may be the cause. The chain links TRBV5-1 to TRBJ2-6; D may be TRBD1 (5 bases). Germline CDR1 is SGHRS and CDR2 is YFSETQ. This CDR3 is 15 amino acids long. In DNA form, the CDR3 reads TGCGCCAGCAGCGCCACGGTGTCTGGGGCCAACGGCCTGACTTTC. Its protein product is CASSATVSGANGLTF.

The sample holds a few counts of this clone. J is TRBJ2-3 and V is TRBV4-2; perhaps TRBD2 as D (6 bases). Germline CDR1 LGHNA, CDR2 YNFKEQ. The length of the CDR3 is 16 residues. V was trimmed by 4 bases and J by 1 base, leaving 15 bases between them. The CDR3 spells CASSPEGPRGTDTQYF. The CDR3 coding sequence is TGTGCCAGCAGCCCGGAGGGACCCCGGGGCACAGATACGCAGTATTTT.

The CDR3 DNA reads as TGCGCCAGCAGCCAACAGCGGGAGCCAGATACGCAGTATTTT. Translated, it gives CASSQQREPDTQYF. The V call is TRBV4-1, the J call TRBJ2-3; 8 bases fit TRBD2. CDR1 and CDR2 (germline): MGHRA, YSYEKL. CDR3 length equals 14 residues. J gave up 4 bases and V 2 bases, and 2 bases lay outside the gene matches.

As DNA, the CDR3 is TGCACCAGCAGCCGAGGGGCGGGGGGGAGCACAGATACGCAGTATTTT. Amino acids: CTSSRGAGGSTDTQYF. V gene TRBV1 combines with J gene TRBJ2-3; the D call of TRBD2 is as the table states it, not checked on the DNA. TRBV1 is labeled a pseudogene. The CDR3 extends over 16 amino acids.

The CDR3 region has the DNA TGTGCCAGCAGCTCCCTGGACACCAAAAACATTCAGTACTTC. Translated, it gives CASSSLDTKNIQYF. V usage is TRBV11-2 and J usage is TRBJ2-4; D perhaps matches TRBD1 (5 bases). CDR1 and CDR2 (germline): SGHAT, FQNNGV. Trimming removed 4 bases at V and 2 bases at J, with 9 bases between. The CDR3 has 14 amino acids.

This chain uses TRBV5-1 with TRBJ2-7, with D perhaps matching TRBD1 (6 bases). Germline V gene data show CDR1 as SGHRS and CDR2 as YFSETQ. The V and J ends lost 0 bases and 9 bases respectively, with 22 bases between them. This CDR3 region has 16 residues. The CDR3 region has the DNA TGCGCCAGCAGCTTGGGCTCCCGGGACAAGGCTGGTAGGCAGTACTTC. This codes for CASSLGSRDKAGRQYF.

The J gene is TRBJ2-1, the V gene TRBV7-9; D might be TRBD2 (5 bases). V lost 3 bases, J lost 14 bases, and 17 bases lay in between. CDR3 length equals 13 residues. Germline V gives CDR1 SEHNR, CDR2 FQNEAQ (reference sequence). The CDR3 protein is CASSFEDRTRKFF. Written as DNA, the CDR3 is TGTGCCAGCAGCTTCGAAGACCGGACTCGGAAGTTCTTC.

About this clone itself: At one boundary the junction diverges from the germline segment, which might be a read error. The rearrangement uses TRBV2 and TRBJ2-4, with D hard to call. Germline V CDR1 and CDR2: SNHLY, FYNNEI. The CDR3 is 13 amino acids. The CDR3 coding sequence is TGTGCCAGCAGTGACCGCTCCAAAAACAGTCAGTACTTC. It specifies CASSDRSKNSQYF.

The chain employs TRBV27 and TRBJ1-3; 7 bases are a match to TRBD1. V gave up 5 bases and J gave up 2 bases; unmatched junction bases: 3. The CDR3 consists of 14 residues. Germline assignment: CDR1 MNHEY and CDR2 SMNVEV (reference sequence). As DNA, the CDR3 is TGTGCCAGCAGTCGACAGGGTCCTGGAAACACCATATATTTT. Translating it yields CASSRQGPGNTIYF.

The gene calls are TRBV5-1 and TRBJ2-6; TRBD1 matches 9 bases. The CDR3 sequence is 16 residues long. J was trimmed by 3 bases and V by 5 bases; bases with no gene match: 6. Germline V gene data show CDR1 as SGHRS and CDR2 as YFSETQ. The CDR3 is CASSRDRGGGANVLTF. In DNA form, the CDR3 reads TGCGCCAGCAGTCGTGACAGGGGGGGTGGGGCCAACGTCCTGACTTTC.

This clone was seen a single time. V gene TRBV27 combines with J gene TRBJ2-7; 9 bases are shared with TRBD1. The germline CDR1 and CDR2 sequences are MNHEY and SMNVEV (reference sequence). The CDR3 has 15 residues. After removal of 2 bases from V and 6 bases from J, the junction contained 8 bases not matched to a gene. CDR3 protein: CASSLKQGAGFEQYF. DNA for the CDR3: TGTGCCAGCAGTTTAAAACAGGGGGCAGGGTTCGAGCAGTACTTC.

The CDR3 sequence is CASSQGGGPDNTGELFF. The CDR3 DNA sequence: TGTGCCAGCAGCCAGGGAGGGGGACCGGATAACACCGGGGAGCTGTTTTTT. J is TRBJ2-2 and V is TRBV4-2; tentative D call: TRBD2 (7 bases). CDR1 is LGHNA and CDR2 is YNFKEQ in the germline V gene. V gave up 3 bases and J gave up 2 bases, with 16 bases separating them. The CDR3 is 17 amino acids.

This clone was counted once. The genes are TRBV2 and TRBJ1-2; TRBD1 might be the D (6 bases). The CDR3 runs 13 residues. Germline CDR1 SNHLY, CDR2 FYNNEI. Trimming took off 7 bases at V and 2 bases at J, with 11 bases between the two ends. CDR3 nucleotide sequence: TGTGCCAGCACTAACAGGGAAAACTATGGCTACACCTTC. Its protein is CASTNRENYGYTF. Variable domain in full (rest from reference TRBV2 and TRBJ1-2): EPEVTQTPSHQVTQMGQEVILRCVPISNHLYFYWYRQILGQKVEFLVSFYNNEISEKSEIFDDQFSVERPDGSNFTLKIRSTKLEDSAMYFCASTNRENYGYTFGSGTRLTVV.

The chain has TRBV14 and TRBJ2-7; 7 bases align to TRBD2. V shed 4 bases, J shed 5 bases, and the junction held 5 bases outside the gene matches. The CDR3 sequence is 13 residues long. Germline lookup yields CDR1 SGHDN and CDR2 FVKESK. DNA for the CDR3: TGTGCCAGCAGCCCCCATGCGGGAGACGAGCAGTACTTC. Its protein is CASSPHAGDEQYF.

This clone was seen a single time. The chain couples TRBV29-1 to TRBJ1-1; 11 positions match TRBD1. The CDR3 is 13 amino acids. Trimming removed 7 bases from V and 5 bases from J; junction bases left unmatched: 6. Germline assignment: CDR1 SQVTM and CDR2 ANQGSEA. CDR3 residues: CSASDRGHTEAFF. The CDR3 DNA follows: TGCAGCGCCTCGGACAGGGGGCATACTGAAGCTTTCTTT.

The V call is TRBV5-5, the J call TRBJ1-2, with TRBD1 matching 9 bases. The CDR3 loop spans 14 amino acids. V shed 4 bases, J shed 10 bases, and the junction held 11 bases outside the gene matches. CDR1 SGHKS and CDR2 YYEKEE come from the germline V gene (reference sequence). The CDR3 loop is CASSRAGQGLFYTF. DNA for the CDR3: TGTGCCAGCAGCAGGGCGGGACAGGGTTTATTCTACACCTTC. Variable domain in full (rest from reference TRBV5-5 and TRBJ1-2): DAGVTQSPTHLIKTRGQQVTLRCSPISGHKSVSWYQQVLGQGPQFIFQYYEKEERGRGNFPDRFSARQFPNYSSELNVNALLLGDSALYLCASSRAGQGLFYTFGSGTRLTVV.

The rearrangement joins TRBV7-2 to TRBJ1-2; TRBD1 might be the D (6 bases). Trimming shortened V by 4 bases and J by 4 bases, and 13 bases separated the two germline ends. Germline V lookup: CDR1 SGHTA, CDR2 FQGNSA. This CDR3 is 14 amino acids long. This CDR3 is CASSSPQGTYGYTF. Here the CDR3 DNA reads TGTGCCAGCAGCTCCCCACAGGGAACCTATGGCTACACCTTC.

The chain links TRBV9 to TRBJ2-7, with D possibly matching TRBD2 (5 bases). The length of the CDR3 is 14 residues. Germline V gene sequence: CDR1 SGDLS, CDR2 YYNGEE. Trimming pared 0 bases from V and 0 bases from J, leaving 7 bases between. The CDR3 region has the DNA TGTGCCAGCAGCGTAGACGGGAACTCCTACGAGCAGTACTTC. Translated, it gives CASSVDGNSYEQYF.